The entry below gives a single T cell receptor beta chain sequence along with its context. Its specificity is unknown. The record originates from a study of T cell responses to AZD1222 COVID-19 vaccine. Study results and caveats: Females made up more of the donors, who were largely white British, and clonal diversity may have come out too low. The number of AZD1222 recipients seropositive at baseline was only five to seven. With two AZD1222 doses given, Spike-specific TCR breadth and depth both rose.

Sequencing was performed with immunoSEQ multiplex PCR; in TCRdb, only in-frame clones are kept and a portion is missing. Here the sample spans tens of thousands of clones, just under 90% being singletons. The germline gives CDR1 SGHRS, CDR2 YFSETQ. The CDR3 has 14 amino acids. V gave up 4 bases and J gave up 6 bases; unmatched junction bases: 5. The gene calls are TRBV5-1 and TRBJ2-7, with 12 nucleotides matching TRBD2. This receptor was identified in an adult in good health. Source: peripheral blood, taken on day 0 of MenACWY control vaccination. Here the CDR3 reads CASSASGGAVEQYF. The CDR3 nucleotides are TGCGCCAGCAGCGCTAGCGGGGGGGCCGTCGAGCAGTACTTC.